What follows describes a single T cell receptor beta chain. Its antigen is undetermined. MiXCR, run by TCRdb on the RT-PCR reads, gives a single entry per CDR3 protein. The table has about 700,000 distinct CDR3 sequences, about a sixth seen once; the top ten hold 9.5% to 13%. The data were obtained in a study of response to subunit inactivated influenza vaccine. Study findings and constraints: Each seasonal influenza vaccination, the authors suggested, recruits few new T cells.

J lost 4 bases, V lost 6 bases, and 8 bases had no gene match. The CDR3 has 13 residues. Per the germline V gene, CDR1 is DFQATT and CDR2 is SNEGSKA (reference sequence). The chain joins TRBV20-1 to TRBJ1-2, with 7 bases aligning to TRBD1. Sequencing was performed on PBMCs from blood, taken roughly 13 days after vaccination. This TCR was sampled from a man aged 45 to 65 who received an inactivated influenza vaccine. The CDR3 protein is CSAPGTAIYGYTF. The DNA for the CDR3 is TGCAGTGCCCCTGGGACAGCTATCTATGGCTACACCTTC.